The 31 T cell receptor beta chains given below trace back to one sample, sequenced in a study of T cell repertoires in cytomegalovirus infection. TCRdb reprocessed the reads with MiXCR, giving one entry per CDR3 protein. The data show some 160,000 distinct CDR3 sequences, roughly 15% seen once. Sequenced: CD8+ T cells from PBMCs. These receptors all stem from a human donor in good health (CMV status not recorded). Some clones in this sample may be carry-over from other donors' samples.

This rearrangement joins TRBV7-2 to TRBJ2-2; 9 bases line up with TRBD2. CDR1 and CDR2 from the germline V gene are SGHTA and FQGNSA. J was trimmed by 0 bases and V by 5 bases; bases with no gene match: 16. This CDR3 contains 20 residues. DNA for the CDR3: TGTGCCAGCAGCCTCCAACACACTAGCGGGTGGTTCGCGAACACCGGGGAGCTGTTTTTT. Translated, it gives CASSLQHTSGWFANTGELFF.

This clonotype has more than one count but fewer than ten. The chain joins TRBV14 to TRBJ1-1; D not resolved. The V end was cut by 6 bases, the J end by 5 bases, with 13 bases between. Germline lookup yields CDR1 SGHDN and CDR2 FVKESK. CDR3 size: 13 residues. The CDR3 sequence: CASSLYPGTEAFF. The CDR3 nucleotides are TGTGCCAGCAGTCTTTACCCGGGGACTGAAGCTTTCTTT.

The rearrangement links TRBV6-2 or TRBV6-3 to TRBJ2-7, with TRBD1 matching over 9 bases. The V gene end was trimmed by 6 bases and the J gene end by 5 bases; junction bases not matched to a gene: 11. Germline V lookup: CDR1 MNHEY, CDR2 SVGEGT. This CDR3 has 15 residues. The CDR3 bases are TGTGCCAGCAGCCGGGACAGGGTATACCCTAACGAGCAGTACTTC. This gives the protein CASSRDRVYPNEQYF.

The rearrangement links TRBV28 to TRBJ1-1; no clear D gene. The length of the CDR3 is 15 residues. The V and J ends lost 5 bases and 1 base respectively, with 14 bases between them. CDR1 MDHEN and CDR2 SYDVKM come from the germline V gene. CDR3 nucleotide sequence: TGTGCCAGCAGTACATCCAAAGGGAGGAACACTGAAGCTTTCTTT. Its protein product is CASSTSKGRNTEAFF.

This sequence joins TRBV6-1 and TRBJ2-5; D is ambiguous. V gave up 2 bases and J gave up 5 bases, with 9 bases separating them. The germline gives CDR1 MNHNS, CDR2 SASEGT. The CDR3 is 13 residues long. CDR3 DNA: TGTGCCAGCAGTGAATTTGGGTGGGAGACCCAGTACTTC. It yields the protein CASSEFGWETQYF.

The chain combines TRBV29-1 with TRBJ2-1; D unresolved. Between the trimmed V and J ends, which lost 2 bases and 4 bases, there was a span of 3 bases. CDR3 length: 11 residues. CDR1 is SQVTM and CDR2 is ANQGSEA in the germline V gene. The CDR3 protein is CSVEKYNEQFF. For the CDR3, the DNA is TGCAGCGTTGAAAAGTACAATGAGCAGTTCTTC.

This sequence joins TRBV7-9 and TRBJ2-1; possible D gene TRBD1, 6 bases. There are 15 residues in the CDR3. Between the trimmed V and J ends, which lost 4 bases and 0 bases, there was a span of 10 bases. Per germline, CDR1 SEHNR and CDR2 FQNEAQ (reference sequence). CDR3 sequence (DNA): TGTGCCAGCAGCTCCGCACAGGGCTCCTACAATGAGCAGTTCTTC. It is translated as CASSSAQGSYNEQFF.

The CDR3 sequence is CSARDPGLADTGELFF. The CDR3 bases are TGCAGTGCTAGAGACCCGGGACTAGCGGACACCGGGGAGCTGTTTTTT. The chain joins TRBV20-1 to TRBJ2-2; 11 bases agree with TRBD2. With 0 bases clipped from V and 3 bases from J, the junction kept 3 bases outside the gene matches. The CDR3 contains 16 residues. The germline V gene encodes CDR1 DFQATT and CDR2 SNEGSKA (reference sequence).

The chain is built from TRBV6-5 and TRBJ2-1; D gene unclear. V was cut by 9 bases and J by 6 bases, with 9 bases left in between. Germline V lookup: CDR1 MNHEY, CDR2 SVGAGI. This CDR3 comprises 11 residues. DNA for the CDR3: TGTGCCAGTGCCCTATCCAATGAGCAGTTCTTC. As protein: CASALSNEQFF.

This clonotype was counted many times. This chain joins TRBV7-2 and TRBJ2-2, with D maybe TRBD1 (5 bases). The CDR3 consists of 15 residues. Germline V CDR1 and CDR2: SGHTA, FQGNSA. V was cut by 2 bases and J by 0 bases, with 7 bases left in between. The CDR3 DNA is TGTGCCAGCAGCTTAAGGACAACGAACACCGGGGAGCTGTTTTTT. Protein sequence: CASSLRTTNTGELFF.

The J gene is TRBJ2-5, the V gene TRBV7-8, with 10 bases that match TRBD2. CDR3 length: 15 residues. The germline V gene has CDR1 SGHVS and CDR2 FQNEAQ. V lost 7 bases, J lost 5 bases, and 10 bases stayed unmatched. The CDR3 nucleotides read TGTGCCAGCACCTTCGGCAGCGGGGGGGCGGAGACCCAGTACTTC. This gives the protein CASTFGSGGAETQYF.

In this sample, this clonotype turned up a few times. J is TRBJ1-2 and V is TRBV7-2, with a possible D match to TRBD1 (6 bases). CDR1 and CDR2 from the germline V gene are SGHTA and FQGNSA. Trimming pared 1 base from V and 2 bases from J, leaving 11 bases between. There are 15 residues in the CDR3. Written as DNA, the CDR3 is TGTGCCAGCAGCTTAGGTTTAGGACAGAACTATGGCTACACCTTC. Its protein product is CASSLGLGQNYGYTF.

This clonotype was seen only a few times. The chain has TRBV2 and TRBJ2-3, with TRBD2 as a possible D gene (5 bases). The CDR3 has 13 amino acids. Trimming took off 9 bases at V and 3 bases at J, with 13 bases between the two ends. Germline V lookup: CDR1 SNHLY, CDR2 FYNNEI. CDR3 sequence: CASWGAKTDTQYF. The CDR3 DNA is TGTGCCAGTTGGGGAGCGAAAACAGATACGCAGTATTTT. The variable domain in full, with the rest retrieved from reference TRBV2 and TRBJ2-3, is EPEVTQTPSHQVTQMGQEVILRCVPISNHLYFYWYRQILGQKVEFLVSFYNNEISEKSEIFDDQFSVERPDGSNFTLKIRSTKLEDSAMYFCASWGAKTDTQYFGPGTRLTVL.

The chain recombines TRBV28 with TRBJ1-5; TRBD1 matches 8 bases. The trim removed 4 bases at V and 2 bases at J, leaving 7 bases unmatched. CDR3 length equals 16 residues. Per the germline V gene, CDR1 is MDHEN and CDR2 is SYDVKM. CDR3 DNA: TGTGCCAGCAGTTCCAGAGACAGGGGAGGCAATCAGCCCCAGCATTTT. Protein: CASSSRDRGGNQPQHF.

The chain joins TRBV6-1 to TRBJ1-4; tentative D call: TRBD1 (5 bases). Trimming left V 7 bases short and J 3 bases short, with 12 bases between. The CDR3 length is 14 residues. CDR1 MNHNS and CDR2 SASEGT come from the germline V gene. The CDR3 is CASIDSIPNEKLFF. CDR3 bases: TGTGCCAGCATTGACAGCATACCTAATGAAAAACTGTTTTTT.

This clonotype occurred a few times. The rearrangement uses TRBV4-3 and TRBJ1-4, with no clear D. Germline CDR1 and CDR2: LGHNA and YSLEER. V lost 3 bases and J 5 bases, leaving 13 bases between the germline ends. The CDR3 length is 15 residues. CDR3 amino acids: CASSQNGLQNEKLFF. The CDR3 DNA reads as TGCGCCAGCAGCCAGAACGGTTTACAAAATGAAAAACTGTTTTTT.

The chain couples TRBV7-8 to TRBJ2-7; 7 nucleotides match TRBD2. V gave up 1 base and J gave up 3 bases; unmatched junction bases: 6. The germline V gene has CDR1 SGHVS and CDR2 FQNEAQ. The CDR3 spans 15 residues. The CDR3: CASSLVAGDFYEQYF. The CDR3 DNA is TGTGCCAGCAGCTTAGTTGCGGGGGATTTCTACGAGCAGTACTTC.

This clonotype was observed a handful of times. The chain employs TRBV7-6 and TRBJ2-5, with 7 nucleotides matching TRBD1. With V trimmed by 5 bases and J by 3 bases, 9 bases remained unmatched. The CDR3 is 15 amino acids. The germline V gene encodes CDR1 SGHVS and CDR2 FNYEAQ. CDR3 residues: CASSRYEGGEETQYF. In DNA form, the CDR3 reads TGTGCCAGCAGCCGTTATGAAGGGGGCGAAGAGACCCAGTACTTC.

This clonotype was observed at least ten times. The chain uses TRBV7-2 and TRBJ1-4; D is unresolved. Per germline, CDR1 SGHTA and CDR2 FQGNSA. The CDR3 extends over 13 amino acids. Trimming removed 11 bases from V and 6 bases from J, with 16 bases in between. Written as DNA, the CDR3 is TGTGCCTCCCGCTGGAGTGGGGATGAAAAACTGTTTTTT. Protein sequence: CASRWSGDEKLFF.

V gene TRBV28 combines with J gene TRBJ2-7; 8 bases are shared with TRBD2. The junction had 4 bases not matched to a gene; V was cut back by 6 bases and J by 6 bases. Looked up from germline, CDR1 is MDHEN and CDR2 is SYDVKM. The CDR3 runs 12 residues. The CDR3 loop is CASSRGGVEQYF. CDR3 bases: TGTGCCAGCAGCCGGGGGGGGGTCGAGCAGTACTTC.

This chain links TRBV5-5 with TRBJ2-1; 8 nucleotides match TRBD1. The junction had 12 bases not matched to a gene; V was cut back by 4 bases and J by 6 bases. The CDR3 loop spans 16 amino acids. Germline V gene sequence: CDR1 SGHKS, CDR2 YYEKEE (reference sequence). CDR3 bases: TGTGCCAGCAGCACCCACGGACAGGGAGTTCGCAATGAGCAGTTCTTC. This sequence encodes CASSTHGQGVRNEQFF.

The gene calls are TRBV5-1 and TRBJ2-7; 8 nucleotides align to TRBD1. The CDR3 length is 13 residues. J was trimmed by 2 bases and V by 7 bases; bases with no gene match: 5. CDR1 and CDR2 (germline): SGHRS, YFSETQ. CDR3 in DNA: TGCGCCAGCGCCTGGGACAGGACCTACGAGCAGTACTTC. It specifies CASAWDRTYEQYF.

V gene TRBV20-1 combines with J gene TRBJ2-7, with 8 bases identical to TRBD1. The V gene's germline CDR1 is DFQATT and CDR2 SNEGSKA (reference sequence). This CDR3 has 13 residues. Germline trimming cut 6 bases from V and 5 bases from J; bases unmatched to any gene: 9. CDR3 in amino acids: CSARQGMSNEQYF. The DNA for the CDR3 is TGCAGTGCCCGACAGGGGATGTCCAACGAGCAGTACTTC.

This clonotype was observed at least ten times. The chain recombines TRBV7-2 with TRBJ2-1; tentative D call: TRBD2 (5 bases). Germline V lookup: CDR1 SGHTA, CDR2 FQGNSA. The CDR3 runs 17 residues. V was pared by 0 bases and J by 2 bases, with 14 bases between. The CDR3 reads CASSLAASPSPYNEQFF. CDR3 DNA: TGTGCCAGCAGCTTAGCAGCCAGCCCTAGCCCCTACAATGAGCAGTTCTTC.

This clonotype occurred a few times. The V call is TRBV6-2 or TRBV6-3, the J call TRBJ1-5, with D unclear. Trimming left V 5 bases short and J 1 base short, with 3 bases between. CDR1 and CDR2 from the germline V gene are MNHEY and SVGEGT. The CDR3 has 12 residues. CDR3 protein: CASSQSNQPQHF. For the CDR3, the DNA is TGTGCCAGCAGTCAAAGCAATCAGCCCCAGCATTTT.

CDR3 loop: CASSPSGDNEQFF. CDR3 coding DNA: TGTGCCAGCAGCCCCTCGGGGGACAATGAGCAGTTCTTC. The rearrangement uses TRBV7-6 and TRBJ2-1; TRBD2 might be the D (6 bases). This CDR3 comprises 13 residues. The germline gives CDR1 SGHVS, CDR2 FNYEAQ. The V and J ends lost 5 bases and 5 bases respectively, with 10 bases between them.

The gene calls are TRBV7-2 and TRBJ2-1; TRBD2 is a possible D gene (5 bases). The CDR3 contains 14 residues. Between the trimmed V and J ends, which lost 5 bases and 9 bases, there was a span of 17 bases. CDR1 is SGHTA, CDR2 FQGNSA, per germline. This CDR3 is CASSPPGQSGEQFF. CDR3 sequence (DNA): TGTGCCAGCAGCCCCCCCGGGCAGAGCGGTGAGCAGTTCTTC.

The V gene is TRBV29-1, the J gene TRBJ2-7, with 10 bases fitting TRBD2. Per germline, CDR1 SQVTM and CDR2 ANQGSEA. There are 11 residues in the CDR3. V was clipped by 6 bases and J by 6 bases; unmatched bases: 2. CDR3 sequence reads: CSVWTSGEQYF. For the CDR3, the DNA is TGCAGCGTCTGGACTAGCGGCGAGCAGTACTTC.

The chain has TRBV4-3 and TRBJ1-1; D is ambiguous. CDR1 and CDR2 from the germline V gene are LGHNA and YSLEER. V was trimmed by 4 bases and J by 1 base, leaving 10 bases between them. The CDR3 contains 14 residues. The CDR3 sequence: CASSPDSRNTEAFF. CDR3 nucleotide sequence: TGCGCCAGCAGCCCGGATTCCCGGAACACTGAAGCTTTCTTT.

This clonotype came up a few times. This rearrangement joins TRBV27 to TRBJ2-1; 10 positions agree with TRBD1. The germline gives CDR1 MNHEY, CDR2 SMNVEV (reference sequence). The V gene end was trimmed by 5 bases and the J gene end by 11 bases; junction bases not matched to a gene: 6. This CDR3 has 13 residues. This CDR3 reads CASSLGTGAKQFF. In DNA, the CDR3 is TGTGCCAGCAGTCTCGGGACAGGGGCGAAGCAGTTCTTC.

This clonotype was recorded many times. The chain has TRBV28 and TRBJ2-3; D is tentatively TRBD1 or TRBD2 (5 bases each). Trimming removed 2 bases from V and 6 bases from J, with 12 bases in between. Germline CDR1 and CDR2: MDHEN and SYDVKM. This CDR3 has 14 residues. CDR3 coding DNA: TGTGCCAGCAGTTTAGGGACCGGGGTCGATACGCAGTATTTT. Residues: CASSLGTGVDTQYF.